This T cell receptor beta chain stems from a study of T cell responses to AZD1222 COVID-19 vaccine. Study-level information: Second-dose recipients at about 4 or about 12 weeks were treated as one pooled group.

Repertoires were generated with immunoSEQ multiplex PCR, while TCRdb's copy carries only in-frame clones and drops some. The data show roughly 150,000 clones, 75% to 90% seen once. This clone turned up a few times. What it binds is not known. Regarding the study as a whole: Two AZD1222 administrations were followed by greater Spike-specific TCR breadth and depth. Vaccine-associated CD4 TCRs spanned spike, dominant at 160-218 and 743-854. Donors were mostly white British, more females; clonal diversity possibly underestimated.

V lost 1 base to trimming and J lost 2 bases, with 12 bases between them. The CDR3 runs 15 residues. CDR1 is LNHDA and CDR2 is SQIVND in the germline V gene (reference sequence). This clonotype originated in an adult in good health. This specimen was peripheral blood, taken on day 0 of AZD1222 vaccination. The gene calls are TRBV19 and TRBJ2-7; TRBD1 might be the D (6 bases). The CDR3 protein is CASSIVETGPYEQYF. The DNA of the CDR3 is TGTGCCAGTAGTATAGTTGAGACAGGACCCTACGAGCAGTACTTC.